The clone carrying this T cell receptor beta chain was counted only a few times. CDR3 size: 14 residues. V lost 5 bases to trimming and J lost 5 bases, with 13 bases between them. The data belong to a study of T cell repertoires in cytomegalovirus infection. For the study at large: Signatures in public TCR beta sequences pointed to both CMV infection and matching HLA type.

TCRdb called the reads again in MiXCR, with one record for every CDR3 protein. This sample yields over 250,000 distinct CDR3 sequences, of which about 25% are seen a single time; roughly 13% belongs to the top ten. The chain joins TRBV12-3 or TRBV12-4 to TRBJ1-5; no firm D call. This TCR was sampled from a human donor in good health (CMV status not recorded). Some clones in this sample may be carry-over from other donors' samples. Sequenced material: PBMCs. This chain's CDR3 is CASSDTSTYQPQHF. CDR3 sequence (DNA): TGTGCCAGCAGTGACACCAGTACTTATCAGCCCCAGCATTTT.